This TCR beta chain came from a study of brain T cells in children with intractable seizures. The germline V gene has CDR1 SGHRS and CDR2 YFSETQ. There are 13 residues in the CDR3. The ends were cut back, 4 bases at V and 3 bases at J, with 10 bases in the middle. Data came from immunoSEQ multiplex PCR; TCRdb stores just in-frame clones and leaves some out. The sample has around 340,000 clones; 85% to 95% are singletons. Time point here: blood from clinic visit 5 months post-surgery; TSC patient then seizure free. Surgery cases with the highest brain T cell transcript signatures were chosen for sequencing. Patients received at least one anti-epileptic drug before surgery. General study results and limits: Viral specificity was inferred only from CDR3 similarity; HCMV serostatus was unknown. Absence of clones before surgery may stem from lower sequencing depth.

This clone was recorded only once. Its antigen is unidentified. Sequenced material: peripheral blood, taken roughly 5 months after surgery. This clonotype originated in a boy in the first two years of life with tuberous sclerosis and intractable seizures. The V gene is TRBV5-1, the J gene TRBJ1-1; D perhaps matches TRBD1 (6 bases). The CDR3 sequence: CASSSTGYTEAFF. The CDR3 DNA follows: TGCGCCAGCAGCAGCACAGGGTACACTGAAGCTTTCTTT.